This T cell receptor beta chain was identified in a study of cytomegalovirus exposure and HLA in healthy donors. Study results and caveats: The study labeled around 160 TCR beta chains cytomegalovirus-associated. Association of roughly 18,000 TCR beta sequences with HLA alleles was found at 0.05 false discovery rate in a later analysis.

Turning to this clone: Its antigen is unknown.

In the PCR, 60 Vbeta and 13 Jbeta primers were used. Clones were sequenced by immunoSEQ multiplex PCR, and TCRdb holds only the in-frame ones, with some missing. Its table records around 100,000 clones. Input material: PBMCs. The clonotype originates from a man in his forties or fifties in good health and CMV-seronegative.

This chain's CDR3 is CASSLGAGRETQYF. The CDR3 DNA is TGTGCCAGCAGCTTAGGGGCAGGGCGAGAGACCCAGTACTTC. The genes are TRBV7-9 and TRBJ2-5; possibly TRBD1 for D (5 bases). CDR1 is SEHNR, CDR2 FQNEAQ, per germline (reference sequence). CDR3 size: 14 residues. V was trimmed by 1 base and J by 4 bases, leaving 10 bases between them.